This T cell receptor (beta chain) was profiled in a study of cytomegalovirus exposure and HLA in healthy donors. Researchers ran the PCR with 60 Vbeta and 13 Jbeta primers. Profiling relied on immunoSEQ multiplex PCR, and the TCRdb table lists in-frame clones only, not all of them. The data show about 160,000 clones, approximately 84% seen once. Note on this clone: What it recognizes is unknown.

Unrecorded immune exposures were likely, despite nominal health at sampling. General observations from the study: Earlier analysis yielded a pattern in which most TCR beta V segments were productive about 90% or about 30% of the time.

The sequenced sample was PBMCs. The TCR was taken from a woman aged 50 to 65 in good health and CMV-seropositive.

CDR3 residues: CASSRRDTRDGYTF. CDR3 coding DNA: TGTGCCAGCTCGAGACGGGACACGCGGGATGGCTACACCTTC. The chain joins TRBV6-6 to TRBJ1-2, with D possibly being TRBD1 (6 bases). V lost 8 bases, J lost 6 bases, and 19 bases lay in between. The CDR3 extends over 14 amino acids. The germline gives CDR1 MNHNY, CDR2 SVGAGI (reference sequence).